These 3 T cell receptor beta chains originate from one sample sequenced in a study of early T cells in non-severe SARS-CoV-2 infection. TCRdb re-called the 5' RACE reads with MiXCR, one entry per CDR3 protein. The profile covers about 50,000 distinct CDR3 sequences, with around a tenth appearing a single time and about 5.3% taken by the ten largest. The sequencing here drew on whole blood, taken at baseline. Receptor source: an adult who was a healthcare worker with PCR-confirmed SARS-CoV-2 infection or an uninfected control (not recorded which).

V gene TRBV12-3 or TRBV12-4 combines with J gene TRBJ2-1; possibly TRBD1 for D (7 bases). CDR3 size: 18 residues. V was cut by 1 base and J by 6 bases, with 22 bases left in between. The DNA for the CDR3 is TGTGCCAGCAGTTTAGATCCGTGGACAGGAGGGGCTTCCAATGAGCAGTTCTTC. As protein: CASSLDPWTGGASNEQFF.

This chain joins TRBV7-9 and TRBJ1-1; D gene unclear. CDR1 and CDR2 from the germline V gene are SEHNR and FQNEAQ (reference sequence). This CDR3 has 14 amino acids. In nucleotides, the CDR3 is TGTGCAAGAGGAGGAGGTGCGGTAAACACTGAAGCTTTCTTT. As protein: CARGGGAVNTEAFF.

This clonotype was counted between two and nine times. The genes are TRBV29-1 and TRBJ2-5, with a tentative D call TRBD2 (6 bases). V shed 4 bases and J shed 5 bases, with 11 bases lying between them. Germline V CDR1 and CDR2: SQVTM, ANQGSEA. This CDR3 is 12 amino acids long. As DNA, the CDR3 is TGCAGCGTTGTCGGGACTGAGGAGACCCAGTACTTC. Translating it yields CSVVGTEETQYF. Supplemented by reference TRBV29-1 and TRBJ2-5, the full variable domain reads SAVISQKPSRDICQRGTSLTIQCQVDSQVTMMFWYRQQPGQSLTLIATANQGSEATYESGFVIDKFPISRPNLTFSTLTVSNMSPEDSSIYLCSVVGTEETQYFGPGTRLLVL.